The text below deals with one T cell receptor (beta chain). Its antigen is unknown. This specimen belongs to a study of CD8+CD57+ T cells in acquired aplastic anemia. Study details: Sorted CD4+ and CD8+ cells gave a mean 3.2 ug DNA, range roughly 0.18 to 30 ug.

Genomic DNA acted as the template from which TCR beta VDJ combination and CDR3 sequence profiling were carried out. TCRdb reprocessed the reads via MiXCR and lists one record per CDR3 protein. This table holds about 190,000 distinct CDR3 sequences, roughly half found once. Germline-derived CDR1 and CDR2 are SGHTA and FQGNSA. J was trimmed by 3 bases and V by 4 bases; bases with no gene match: 17. CDR3 length: 18 amino acids. General study points: About 30 CD8+ CDR3 sequences occurred in both the patients and the controls.

The source is a human donor in good health, serving as a control. The sequencing input was sorted CD4+, CD8+, or CD8+CD57+ T cells (not recorded which) from PBMCs. The chain carries TRBV7-2 and TRBJ2-7; 8 bases agree with TRBD1. This CDR3 is CASSSSSPSGTGHYEQYF. CDR3 DNA sequence: TGTGCCAGCAGCTCCTCCTCCCCGTCCGGGACAGGACACTACGAGCAGTACTTC.